This T cell receptor beta chain is drawn from a study of T cells in Graves' hyperthyroidism and ophthalmopathy. TCR beta CDR3 region amplification was performed from RNA transcripts. During a first-round RT-PCR of the TCR CDR3, the HTBI primer set was used. TCRdb recomputed calls from the multiplex PCR reads with MiXCR, one row per CDR3 protein. The repertoire holds 220,000 or so distinct CDR3 sequences, with about 17% as singletons. The CDR3 covers 15 residues. The junction had 3 bases not matched to a gene; V was cut back by 5 bases and J by 0 bases. This clonotype was recorded many times. Each diagnosis was grounded in clinical symptoms, serum thyroxine and TRAb, thyroid ultrasound, and orbital computed tomography.

This chain joins TRBV12-3 or TRBV12-4 and TRBJ2-3; 9 nucleotides line up with TRBD2. Sequencing was carried out using blood. The sequence came from a woman younger than 35 with Graves' ophthalmopathy. CDR3 in DNA: TGTGCCAGCAGTCAACTAGCGGGTAGCACAGATACGCAGTATTTT. It specifies CASSQLAGSTDTQYF.